Shown below are 18 T cell receptor beta chains from a single sample sequenced in a study of ipilimumab plus nivolumab after autologous stem cell transplantation. Using immunoSEQ multiplex PCR, the repertoire was profiled, and TCRdb retains in-frame clones only, with some absent. Of 15,000 to 20,000 clones in the sample, roughly four fifths were seen once. Specimen: PBMCs, collected in a trial of ipilimumab plus nivolumab as post-transplant consolidation. Receptors originate from a male donor with diffuse large B-cell lymphoma.

The chain uses TRBV4-1 and TRBJ1-4; D call uncertain. Germline V gene sequence: CDR1 MGHRA, CDR2 YSYEKL. The CDR3 length is 14 residues. V was shortened by 0 bases and J by 8 bases, with 10 bases between the two germline ends. The CDR3 DNA is TGCGCCAGCAGCCAAGATCAGAGGAAGGAAAAACTGTTTTTT. As protein: CASSQDQRKEKLFF.

V gene TRBV11-2 combines with J gene TRBJ2-2; TRBD2 agrees at 7 bases. V dropped 1 base and J dropped 1; count of bases not matched to a gene: 6. The germline V gene has CDR1 SGHAT and CDR2 FQNNGV. The CDR3 sequence is 17 residues long. CDR3 region: CASSLVWDYLNTGELFF. The DNA of the CDR3 is TGTGCCAGCAGCTTAGTTTGGGACTACCTGAACACCGGGGAGCTGTTTTTT.

J is TRBJ1-5 and V is TRBV19; TRBD1 aligns across 8 bases. Germline V gene data show CDR1 as LNHDA and CDR2 as SQIVND (reference sequence). The CDR3 contains 15 residues. V lost 1 base to trimming and J lost 9 bases; unmatched junction nucleotides: 8. The CDR3 nucleotides are TGTGCCAGTAGTATAGGGACAGGGAGCGATCGGCCCCAGCATTTT. The encoded protein is CASSIGTGSDRPQHF. Full variable domain (outside the CDR3, taken from reference TRBV19 and TRBJ1-5): DGGITQSPKYLFRKEGQNVTLSCEQNLNHDAMYWYRQDPGQGLRLIYYSQIVNDFQKGDIAEGYSVSREKKESFPLTVTSAQKNPTAFYLCASSIGTGSDRPQHFGDGTRLSIL.

V usage is TRBV6-4 and J usage is TRBJ2-3; 10 bases match TRBD2. Germline V gene sequence: CDR1 MRHNA, CDR2 SNTAGT. The trim removed 4 bases at V and 4 bases at J, leaving 2 bases unmatched. The CDR3 is made up of 14 amino acids. The CDR3 reads CASSGLAGADTQYF. CDR3 nucleotides: TGTGCCAGCAGTGGACTAGCGGGCGCAGATACGCAGTATTTT.

CDR3 bases: TGTGCCAGCAGCGTTTCTCCCACCGGGACAGGGGCCGTCGAGACCCAGTACTTC. Translation: CASSVSPTGTGAVETQYF. This chain connects TRBV9 to TRBJ2-5; 10 bases are a match to TRBD1. This CDR3 spans 18 amino acids. V lost 2 bases to trimming and J lost 5 bases; unmatched junction nucleotides: 15. The germline V gene has CDR1 SGDLS and CDR2 YYNGEE.

The chain uses TRBV18 and TRBJ1-1; weak D call: TRBD1 (5 bases). CDR3 length equals 13 residues. From germline, CDR1 is KGHSH and CDR2 LQKENI. The V end was cut by 3 bases, the J end by 1 base, with 6 bases between. In nucleotides, the CDR3 is TGTGCCAGCTCACCTGGGGGGAACACTGAAGCTTTCTTT. It is translated as CASSPGGNTEAFF.

J is TRBJ2-1 and V is TRBV15; 7 bases agree with TRBD1. Losses at the gene ends were 8 bases for V and 7 bases for J; bases not matched to a gene: 14. Germline V CDR1 and CDR2: LNHNV, YYDKDF (reference sequence). This CDR3 region has 15 residues. DNA for the CDR3: TGTGCCACCCAAAGCGGTGAAAGGGGGCGGAATGAGCAGTTCTTC. This gives the protein CATQSGERGRNEQFF.

This sequence joins TRBV7-8 and TRBJ2-7, with 13 bases lining up with TRBD2. V lost 5 bases to trimming and J lost 5 bases; unmatched junction nucleotides: 9. The germline V gene encodes CDR1 SGHVS and CDR2 FQNEAQ. The CDR3 contains 16 residues. CDR3 coding DNA: TGTGCCAGCAGCCCAACGACCGGGACTAGCGGGGACGAGCAGTACTTC. Translating it yields CASSPTTGTSGDEQYF.

The chain combines TRBV2 with TRBJ2-2; D possibly corresponds to TRBD1 (6 bases). The germline CDR1 and CDR2 sequences are SNHLY and FYNNEI. The length of the CDR3 is 14 residues. V was clipped by 5 bases and J by 2 bases, with 9 bases between them. CDR3 nucleotides: TGTGCCAGCAGTCGGGACATTAACACCGGGGAGCTGTTTTTT. Residues: CASSRDINTGELFF.

This clone is medium-sized. This sequence joins TRBV7-3 and TRBJ2-7; D possibly corresponds to TRBD2 (5 bases). Germline CDR1 reads SGHTA; CDR2 reads FQGTGA. The CDR3 covers 15 residues. The V gene lost 3 bases and the J gene lost 5 bases, with 17 bases spanning the gap. The CDR3, as DNA: TGTGCCAGCAGCTTGACGGGTTCGGACTCTGACGAGCAGTACTTC. Encoded protein: CASSLTGSDSDEQYF.

The genes are TRBV28 and TRBJ1-2, with TRBD1 matching over 8 bases. CDR3 length: 12 amino acids. Trimming removed 6 bases from V and 7 bases from J; junction bases left unmatched: 4. In germline, CDR1 is MDHEN, CDR2 SYDVKM. CDR3 nucleotides: TGTGCCAGCAGCAGGGGGCGATCTGGCTACACCTTC. This gives the protein CASSRGRSGYTF.

This clone was seen a few times. The chain carries TRBV19 and TRBJ1-2; 7 bases map to TRBD1. The junction had 7 bases not matched to a gene; V was cut back by 6 bases and J by 6 bases. In germline, CDR1 is LNHDA, CDR2 SQIVND (reference sequence). This CDR3 has 13 amino acids. Here the CDR3 reads CASRGDRDNGYTF. The CDR3, as DNA: TGTGCCAGTAGAGGTGACAGGGACAATGGCTACACCTTC.

The J gene is TRBJ2-1, the V gene TRBV13; D is perhaps TRBD1 (6 bases). This CDR3 comprises 14 residues. Between the trimmed V and J ends, which lost 5 bases and 2 bases, there was a span of 10 bases. Germline-derived CDR1 and CDR2 are PRHDT and FYEKMQ (reference sequence). The CDR3 sequence is CASSRQVPYNEQFF. The DNA for the CDR3 is TGTGCCAGCAGCCGACAGGTTCCCTACAATGAGCAGTTCTTC.

The V gene is TRBV27, the J gene TRBJ2-7, with D possibly TRBD1 on 6 matching bases. Germline CDR1 MNHEY, CDR2 SMNVEV (reference sequence). CDR3 length: 16 amino acids. The V end lost 0 bases, the J end lost 0 bases, and 12 bases lay between the germline ends. The CDR3 DNA reads TGTGCCAGCAGTTTATCTTGGACGGACAGCTCCTACGAGCAGTACTTC. Translating gives CASSLSWTDSSYEQYF.

V and J are TRBV27 and TRBJ2-7, with no clear D. Germline V CDR1 and CDR2: MNHEY, SMNVEV (reference sequence). Between the trimmed V and J ends, which lost 0 bases and 0 bases, there was a span of 6 bases. The CDR3 covers 14 residues. Here the CDR3 DNA reads TGTGCCAGCAGTTTATCGGTAAACTCCTACGAGCAGTACTTC. The encoded protein is CASSLSVNSYEQYF.

This clone is medium-sized. Here the CDR3 reads CASSQMYSEAFF. The CDR3 DNA follows: TGTGCCAGCAGCCAAATGTATTCTGAAGCTTTCTTT. This rearrangement joins TRBV4-2 to TRBJ1-1; D is unclear. The CDR3 is made up of 12 amino acids. Trimming took 2 bases from V and 6 from J, leaving 7 bases between them. Germline V gene lookup returns CDR1 LGHNA and CDR2 YNFKEQ.

This clone is a singleton in its sample. The V call is TRBV7-2, the J call TRBJ1-3; D is possibly TRBD1 (6 bases). Trimming removed 5 bases at V and 0 bases at J, with 11 bases between. The length of the CDR3 is 15 residues. Germline V gives CDR1 SGHTA, CDR2 FQGNSA. Written as DNA, the CDR3 is TGTGCCAGCAGCCCTCCGGACAGCTCTGGAAACACCATATATTTT. Translation: CASSPPDSSGNTIYF.

The chain joins TRBV29-1 to TRBJ2-7; tentative D call: TRBD2 (6 bases). Trimming shortened V by 2 bases and J by 0 bases, and 17 bases separated the two germline ends. The CDR3 is made up of 16 amino acids. Per the germline V gene, CDR1 is SQVTM and CDR2 is ANQGSEA. CDR3 loop: CSVEQGIRGSSYEQYF. The DNA for the CDR3 is TGCAGCGTTGAACAGGGTATCCGGGGGAGCTCCTACGAGCAGTACTTC.